This TCR beta chain was found in a study of cytomegalovirus exposure and HLA in healthy donors. The CDR3 has 15 amino acids. Unmatched junction bases numbered 6, after V lost 0 bases and J lost 5 bases. Germline V gene lookup returns CDR1 SGHRS and CDR2 YFSETQ. The PCR used 60 Vbeta and 13 Jbeta primers. TCRdb's copy holds only in-frame clones and misses some; the assay was immunoSEQ multiplex PCR. Here the sample spans about 150,000 clones, about 72% being singletons. V usage is TRBV5-1 and J usage is TRBJ1-2; 8 bases line up with TRBD1. The TCR was taken from a man in his sixties in good health and CMV-seronegative. The sequencing sample was made of PBMCs. CDR3 coding DNA: TGCGCCAGCAGCTTGGCCCCGGACAGGGAATATGGCTACACCTTC. As protein: CASSLAPDREYGYTF.